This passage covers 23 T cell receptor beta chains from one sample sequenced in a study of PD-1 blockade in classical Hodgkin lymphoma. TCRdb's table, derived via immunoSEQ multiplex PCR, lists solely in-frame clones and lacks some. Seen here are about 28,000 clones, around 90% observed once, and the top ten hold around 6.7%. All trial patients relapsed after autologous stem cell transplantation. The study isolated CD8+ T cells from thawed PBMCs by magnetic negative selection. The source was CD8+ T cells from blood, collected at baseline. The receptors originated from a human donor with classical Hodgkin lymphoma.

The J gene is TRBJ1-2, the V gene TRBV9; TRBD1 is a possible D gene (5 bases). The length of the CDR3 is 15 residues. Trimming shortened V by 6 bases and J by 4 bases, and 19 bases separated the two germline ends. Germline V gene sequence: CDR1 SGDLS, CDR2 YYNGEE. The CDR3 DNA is TGTGCCAGCAAAAATCGGGACGGCGGGCCCTATGGCTACACCTTC. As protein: CASKNRDGGPYGYTF.

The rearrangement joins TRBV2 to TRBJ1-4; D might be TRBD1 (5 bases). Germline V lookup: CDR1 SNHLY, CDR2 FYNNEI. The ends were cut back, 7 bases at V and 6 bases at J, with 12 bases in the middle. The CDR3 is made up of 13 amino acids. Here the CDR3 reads CASIPMTDEKLFF. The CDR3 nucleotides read TGTGCCAGCATCCCTATGACAGATGAAAAACTGTTTTTT. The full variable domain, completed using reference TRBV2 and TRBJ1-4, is EPEVTQTPSHQVTQMGQEVILRCVPISNHLYFYWYRQILGQKVEFLVSFYNNEISEKSEIFDDQFSVERPDGSNFTLKIRSTKLEDSAMYFCASIPMTDEKLFFGSGTQLSVL.

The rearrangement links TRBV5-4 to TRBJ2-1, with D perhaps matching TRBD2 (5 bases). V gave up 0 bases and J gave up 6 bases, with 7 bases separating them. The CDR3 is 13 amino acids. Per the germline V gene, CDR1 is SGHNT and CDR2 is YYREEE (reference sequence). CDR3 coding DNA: TGTGCCAGCAGCTTGGCTGAGGGCAATGAGCAGTTCTTC. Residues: CASSLAEGNEQFF.

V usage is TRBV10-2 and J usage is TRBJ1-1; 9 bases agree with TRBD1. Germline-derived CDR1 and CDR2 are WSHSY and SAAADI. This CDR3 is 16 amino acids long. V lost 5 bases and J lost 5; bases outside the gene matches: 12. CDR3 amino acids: CASSTTGTGFKTEAFF. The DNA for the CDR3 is TGCGCCAGCAGTACTACCGGGACAGGGTTTAAAACTGAAGCTTTCTTT.

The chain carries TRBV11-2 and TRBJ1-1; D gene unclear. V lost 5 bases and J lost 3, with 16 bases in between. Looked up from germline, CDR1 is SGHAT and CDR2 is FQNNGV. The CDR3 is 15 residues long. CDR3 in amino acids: CASSDLRAADTEAFF. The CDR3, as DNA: TGTGCCAGCAGCGACCTTCGGGCGGCGGACACTGAAGCTTTCTTT.

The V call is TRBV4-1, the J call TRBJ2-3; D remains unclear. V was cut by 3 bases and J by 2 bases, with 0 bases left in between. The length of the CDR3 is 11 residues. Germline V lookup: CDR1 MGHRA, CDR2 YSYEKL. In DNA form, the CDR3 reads TGCGCCAGCAGCCACACAGATACGCAGTATTTT. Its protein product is CASSHTDTQYF.

In nucleotides, the CDR3 is TGTGCCAGCAGTCCCGCCCGGCAGGGACTAGCCAAAAACATTCAGTACTTC. Amino acids: CASSPARQGLAKNIQYF. The V and J genes are TRBV28 and TRBJ2-4; TRBD2 is a possible D gene (6 bases). Trimming cost V 5 bases and J 0 bases, with 17 bases left between them. The CDR3 length is 17 residues. Germline-derived CDR1 and CDR2 are MDHEN and SYDVKM.

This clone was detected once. CDR3 region: CASRGQSSYEQYF. The CDR3 DNA reads TGCGCCAGCCGGGGACAGAGCTCCTACGAGCAGTACTTC. This rearrangement joins TRBV10-1 to TRBJ2-7; 7 bases fit TRBD1. CDR3 length: 13 residues. Trimming cost V 8 bases and J 0 bases; bases outside gene matches: 4. CDR1 is WNHNN and CDR2 is SYGVQD in the germline V gene (reference sequence).

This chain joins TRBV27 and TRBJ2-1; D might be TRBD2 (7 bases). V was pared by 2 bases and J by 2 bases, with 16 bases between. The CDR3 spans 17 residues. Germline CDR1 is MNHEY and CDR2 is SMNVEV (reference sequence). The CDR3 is CASSLASRGGAYNEQFF. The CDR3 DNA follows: TGTGCCAGCAGTTTAGCATCGAGGGGGGGAGCCTACAATGAGCAGTTCTTC.

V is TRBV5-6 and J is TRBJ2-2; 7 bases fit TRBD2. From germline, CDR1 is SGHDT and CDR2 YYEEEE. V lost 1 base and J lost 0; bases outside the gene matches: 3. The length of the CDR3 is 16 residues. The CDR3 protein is CASSLILAANTGELFF. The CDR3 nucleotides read TGTGCCAGCAGCTTGATCCTAGCGGCGAACACCGGGGAGCTGTTTTTT. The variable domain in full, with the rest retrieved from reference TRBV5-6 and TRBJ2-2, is DAGVTQSPTHLIKTRGQQVTLRCSPKSGHDTVSWYQQALGQGPQFIFQYYEEEERQRGNFPDRFSGHQFPNYSSELNVNALLLGDSALYLCASSLILAANTGELFFGEGSRLTVL.

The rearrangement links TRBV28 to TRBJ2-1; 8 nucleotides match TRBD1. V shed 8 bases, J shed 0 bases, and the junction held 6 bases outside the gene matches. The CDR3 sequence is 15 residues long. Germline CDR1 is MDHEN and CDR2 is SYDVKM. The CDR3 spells CASGTGGNSYNEQFF. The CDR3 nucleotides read TGTGCCAGCGGGACAGGCGGGAACTCCTACAATGAGCAGTTCTTC.

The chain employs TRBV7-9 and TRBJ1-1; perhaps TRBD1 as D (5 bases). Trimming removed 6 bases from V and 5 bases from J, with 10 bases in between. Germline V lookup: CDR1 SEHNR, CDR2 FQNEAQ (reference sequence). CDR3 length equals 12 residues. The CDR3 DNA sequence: TGTGCCAGCAGTGGCGGGGGAACTGAAGCTTTCTTT. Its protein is CASSGGGTEAFF.

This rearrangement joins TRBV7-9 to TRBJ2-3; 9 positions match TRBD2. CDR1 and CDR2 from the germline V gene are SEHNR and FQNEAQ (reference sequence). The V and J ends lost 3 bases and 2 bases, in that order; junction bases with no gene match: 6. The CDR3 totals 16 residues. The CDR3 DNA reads TGTGCCAGCAGCTTCGGCGGGAGGGCCGTCACAGATACGCAGTATTTT. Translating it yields CASSFGGRAVTDTQYF.

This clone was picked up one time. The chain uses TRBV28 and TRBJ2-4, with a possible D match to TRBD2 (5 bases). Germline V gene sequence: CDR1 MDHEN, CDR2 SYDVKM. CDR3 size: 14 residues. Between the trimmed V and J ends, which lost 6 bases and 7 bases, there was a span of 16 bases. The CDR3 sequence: CASSPGLARNIQYF. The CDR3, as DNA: TGTGCCAGCAGCCCCGGACTCGCCCGGAACATTCAGTACTTC.

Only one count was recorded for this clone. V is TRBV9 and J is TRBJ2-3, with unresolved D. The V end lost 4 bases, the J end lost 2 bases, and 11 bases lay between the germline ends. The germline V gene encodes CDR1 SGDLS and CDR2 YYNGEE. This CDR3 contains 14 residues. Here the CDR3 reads CASSLFKNTDTQYF. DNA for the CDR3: TGTGCCAGCAGCCTCTTTAAGAACACAGATACGCAGTATTTT.

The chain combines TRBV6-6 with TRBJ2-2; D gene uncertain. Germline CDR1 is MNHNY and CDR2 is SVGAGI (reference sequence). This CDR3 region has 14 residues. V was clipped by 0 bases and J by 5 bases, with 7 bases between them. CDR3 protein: CASSYSPETGELFF. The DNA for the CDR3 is TGTGCCAGCAGTTACTCGCCCGAGACCGGGGAGCTGTTTTTT.

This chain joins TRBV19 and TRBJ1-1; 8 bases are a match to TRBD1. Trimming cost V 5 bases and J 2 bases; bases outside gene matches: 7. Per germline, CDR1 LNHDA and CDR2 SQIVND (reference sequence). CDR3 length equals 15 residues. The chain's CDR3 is CASSPRDRLNTEAFF. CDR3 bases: TGTGCCAGTAGTCCTCGGGACAGGCTAAACACTGAAGCTTTCTTT.

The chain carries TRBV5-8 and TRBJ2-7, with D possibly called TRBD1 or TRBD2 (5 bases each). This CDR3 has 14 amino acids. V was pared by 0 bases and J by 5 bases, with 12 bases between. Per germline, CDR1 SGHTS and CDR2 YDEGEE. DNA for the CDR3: TGTGCCAGCAGCTTGGTTCCAGGGAGAGACGAGCAGTACTTC. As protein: CASSLVPGRDEQYF.

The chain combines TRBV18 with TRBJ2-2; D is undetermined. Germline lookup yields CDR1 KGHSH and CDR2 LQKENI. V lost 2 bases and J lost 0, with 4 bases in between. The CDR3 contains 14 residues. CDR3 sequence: CASSPGANTGELFF. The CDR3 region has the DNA TGTGCCAGCTCACCAGGGGCGAACACCGGGGAGCTGTTTTTT. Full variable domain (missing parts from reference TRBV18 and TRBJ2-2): NAGVMQNPRHLVRRRGQEARLRCSPMKGHSHVYWYRQLPEEGLKFMVYLQKENIIDESGMPKERFSAEFPKEGPSILRIQQVVRGDSAAYFCASSPGANTGELFFGEGSRLTVL.

The CDR3 DNA is TGCAGCGCCCCCGTAGCGGTAACAACACCGGGTGAGCAGTTCTTC. This codes for CSAPVAVTTPGEQFF. The chain has TRBV29-1 and TRBJ2-1; D possibly corresponds to TRBD2 (6 bases). Per the germline V gene, CDR1 is SQVTM and CDR2 is ANQGSEA. The CDR3 spans 15 residues. The V end was cut by 7 bases, the J end by 9 bases, with 25 bases between.

DNA for the CDR3: TGTGCCAGCAGTTTACTGATCCAAACGCCAAAAACCGGGACTAGAGCCTACGAGCAGTACTTC. Amino acids: CASSLLIQTPKTGTRAYEQYF. This chain uses TRBV28 with TRBJ2-7; 8 bases are a match to TRBD2. The CDR3 length is 21 residues. Germline V gene data show CDR1 as MDHEN and CDR2 as SYDVKM. With 2 bases clipped from V and 2 bases from J, the junction kept 23 bases outside the gene matches.

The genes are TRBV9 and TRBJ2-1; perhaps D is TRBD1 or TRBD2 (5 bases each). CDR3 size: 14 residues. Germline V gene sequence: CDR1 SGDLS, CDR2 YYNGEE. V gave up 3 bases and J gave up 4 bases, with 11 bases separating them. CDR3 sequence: CASSGWDQYNEQFF. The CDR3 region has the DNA TGTGCCAGCAGCGGCTGGGACCAGTACAATGAGCAGTTCTTC.

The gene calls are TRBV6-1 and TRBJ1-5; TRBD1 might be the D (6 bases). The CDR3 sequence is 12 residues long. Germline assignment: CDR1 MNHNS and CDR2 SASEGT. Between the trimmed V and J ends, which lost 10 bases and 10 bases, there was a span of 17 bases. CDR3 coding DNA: TGTGCCACCTCAAAGGGGGGCGATCCCCAGCATTTT. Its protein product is CATSKGGDPQHF.